These T cell receptor beta chains were read from a single sample in a study of cytomegalovirus exposure and HLA in healthy donors. Assay used: immunoSEQ multiplex PCR; TCRdb lists only in-frame clones, some missing. The top ten hold 2% to 2.5% of the sample, which has fewer than 200,000 clones, around 75% seen once. Sequences were obtained from PBMCs. Receptors were obtained from a male donor in good health and CMV-seronegative. The CDR3 runs from the conserved cysteine through the conserved F or W. Each record gives: V gene, clone size, D gene, J gene, CDR3 DNA, CDR3 protein. A D gene is named only where the DNA matches it firmly. Not every row has a clone size; where given, it reads once, few, many or a size class.

V: TRBV6-6
size: -
D: -
J: TRBJ1-2
DNA: TGTGCCAGCAGTTGGGGGGACTATGGCTACACCTTC
CDR3: CASSWGDYGYTF

V: TRBV5-1
size: -
D: -
J: TRBJ1-1
DNA: TGCGCCAGCAGCCCCGCGGGCCAATTTCGTCTTGGGGCTTTCTTT
CDR3: CASSPAGQFRLGAFF

V: TRBV7-2
size: -
D: TRBD1
J: TRBJ2-3
DNA: TGTGCCAGCAGCTCACAGGGGGCGGCAGATACGCAGTATTTT
CDR3: CASSSQGAADTQYF

V: TRBV6-1
size: -
D: -
J: TRBJ1-6
DNA: TGTGCCAGCAGTGAAGACAGGGCGTCCTATAATTCACCCCTCCACTTT
CDR3: CASSEDRASYNSPLHF

V: TRBV6-1
size: once
D: -
J: TRBJ2-6
DNA: TGTGCCAGCAGTGAAAGAGTTGGGGCAAGTTCCTCTGGGGCCAACGTCCTGACTTTC
CDR3: CASSERVGASSSGANVLTF

V: TRBV28
size: once
D: TRBD1
J: TRBJ1-2
DNA: TGTGCCAGCAGTTTCCACCTCGGGACAGCCAATGGCTACACCTTC
CDR3: CASSFHLGTANGYTF

V: TRBV19
size: -
D: -
J: TRBJ2-7
DNA: TGTGCCAGTAGTGACACAGGGCCCGAGCAGTACTTC
CDR3: CASSDTGPEQYF

V: TRBV6-5
size: few
D: TRBD1
J: TRBJ2-7
DNA: TGTGCCAGCAGAGACAGGGGACCCTACGAGCAGTACTTC
CDR3: CASRDRGPYEQYF

V: TRBV10-3
size: -
D: -
J: TRBJ1-1
DNA: TGTGCCGTAGCCCAGACTGGCGGGAAGGGTGAAGCTTTCTTT
CDR3: CAVAQTGGKGEAFF

V: TRBV7-9
size: -
D: TRBD2
J: TRBJ2-1
DNA: TGTGCCAGCAGCCCTATGGGGGGGAAACAGTTCTTC
CDR3: CASSPMGGKQFF

V: TRBV19
size: -
D: -
J: TRBJ2-1
DNA: TGTGCCAGTAGTACTCTGTGGAAGGGGCTCTACAATGAGCAGTTCTTC
CDR3: CASSTLWKGLYNEQFF

V: TRBV11-2
size: -
D: TRBD1
J: TRBJ1-6
DNA: TGTGCCAGCAGCTCTACAGGGGGCGGGAATTCACCCCTCCACTTT
CDR3: CASSSTGGGNSPLHF

V: TRBV5-1
size: -
D: TRBD1
J: TRBJ2-3
DNA: TGCGCCAGCAGCCTCGGGACAGGGGGCGCGGATACGCAGTATTTT
CDR3: CASSLGTGGADTQYF

V: TRBV4-3
size: -
D: TRBD1
J: TRBJ2-2
DNA: TGCGCCAGCAGCCGTATAGACAGGGGCGGAAGGACCGGGGAGCTGTTTTTT
CDR3: CASSRIDRGGRTGELFF

V: TRBV6-5
size: -
D: TRBD2
J: TRBJ2-7
DNA: TGTGCCAGCATTCCTTCTCTAGCGGGAGTTTACGAGCAGTACTTC
CDR3: CASIPSLAGVYEQYF

V: TRBV18
size: -
D: TRBD2
J: TRBJ2-4
DNA: TGTGCCAGCTCGGCACTAGCGGGGGTACGCGGAGCCAAAAACATTCAGTACTTC
CDR3: CASSALAGVRGAKNIQYF

V: TRBV7-9
size: -
D: TRBD1
J: TRBJ2-1
DNA: TGTGCCAGCAGCCCCGAGGGCAGGGGGACATACAATGAGCAGTTCTTC
CDR3: CASSPEGRGTYNEQFF

V: TRBV30
size: -
D: -
J: TRBJ2-7
DNA: TGTGCCCTTCTTCGTGAGGCCCCCTACGAGCAGTACTTC
CDR3: CALLREAPYEQYF

V: TRBV6-5
size: -
D: TRBD1
J: TRBJ2-2
DNA: TGTGCCAGCAGCCAGGGACAGGGGGTCACCGGGGAGCTGTTTTTT
CDR3: CASSQGQGVTGELFF

V: TRBV6-5
size: once
D: -
J: TRBJ2-7
DNA: TGTGCCAGCAGTTACCCTTCGACAGACTTCTACGAGCAGTACTTC
CDR3: CASSYPSTDFYEQYF

V: TRBV6-1
size: -
D: TRBD1
J: TRBJ1-2
DNA: TGTGCCAGCAGCGTACAGGGGCGGTATGATGGCTACACCTTC
CDR3: CASSVQGRYDGYTF

V: TRBV15
size: once
D: TRBD1
J: TRBJ1-2
DNA: TGTGCCACCAGCAGAGACCTTGTGGGGACAGGGTATGGCTACACCTTC
CDR3: CATSRDLVGTGYGYTF

V: TRBV5-1
size: -
D: -
J: TRBJ2-5
DNA: TGCGCCAGCAGCTTGAACCGGGGAGAGACCCAGTACTTC
CDR3: CASSLNRGETQYF

V: TRBV7-6
size: once
D: TRBD2
J: TRBJ2-6
DNA: TGTGCCAGCAGCTTACTTAGCGGGGGGGCCTCTGGGGCCAACGGCCTGACTTTC
CDR3: CASSLLSGGASGANGLTF

V: TRBV5-1
size: -
D: -
J: TRBJ2-2
DNA: TGCGCCAGCAGCGCTGGGACTTGGGTGGGCACCGGGGAGCTGTTTTTT
CDR3: CASSAGTWVGTGELFF

V: TRBV14
size: -
D: TRBD1
J: TRBJ1-1
DNA: TGTGCCAGCAGCAATACAGGGGAACCTGAAGCTTTCTTT
CDR3: CASSNTGEPEAFF

V: TRBV9
size: once
D: -
J: TRBJ2-5
DNA: TGTGCCAGCAGCGTAGGGGCGGAGGACCAAGAGACCCAGTACTTC
CDR3: CASSVGAEDQETQYF

V: TRBV9
size: -
D: TRBD1
J: TRBJ2-7
DNA: TGTGCCAGCAGCGACAGACAGGGGGACCCCTACGAGCAGTACTTC
CDR3: CASSDRQGDPYEQYF

V: TRBV5-6
size: -
D: -
J: TRBJ2-1
DNA: TGTGCCAGCAGCTTGGTAGCCAATGAGCAGTTCTTC
CDR3: CASSLVANEQFF

V: TRBV6-1
size: -
D: -
J: TRBJ2-7
DNA: TGTGCCAGCAGTGCAACAGGGTCCAGATACGAGCAGTACTTC
CDR3: CASSATGSRYEQYF

V: TRBV27
size: -
D: TRBD1
J: TRBJ1-5
DNA: TGTGCCAGCAGTGCGAGGTACAGGGGGCGAAATCAGCCCCAGCATTTT
CDR3: CASSARYRGRNQPQHF

V: TRBV19
size: -
D: TRBD1
J: TRBJ1-5
DNA: TGTGCCAGTAGTAATAACAGGGGAGAGGACCAGCATTTT
CDR3: CASSNNRGEDQHF

V: TRBV19
size: -
D: -
J: TRBJ2-5
DNA: TGTGCCAGTAGTGAGGCAGGGGAGAGTAGGGAGACCCAGTACTTC
CDR3: CASSEAGESRETQYF

V: TRBV5-6
size: -
D: -
J: TRBJ1-2
DNA: TGTGCCAGCAGCTTGCTCCCGGACACAGAGTATGGCTACACCTTC
CDR3: CASSLLPDTEYGYTF

V: TRBV5-1
size: -
D: TRBD2
J: TRBJ2-2
DNA: TGCGCCAGCAGTCCCGGACTAGCGGGGGGCGGCGTGACGAACACCGGGGAGCTGTTTTTT
CDR3: CASSPGLAGGGVTNTGELFF

V: TRBV21-1
size: -
D: -
J: TRBJ2-2
DNA: TGTGCCAGCAGCAATAGACAGGGGAACACCGGGGAGCTGTTTTTT
CDR3: CASSNRQGNTGELFF

V: TRBV15
size: -
D: TRBD1
J: TRBJ1-5
DNA: TGTGCCACCAGCAGAGATACAGGGGCAGTTCAGCCCCAGCATTTT
CDR3: CATSRDTGAVQPQHF

V: TRBV5-8
size: -
D: TRBD2
J: TRBJ2-3
DNA: TGTGCCAGCAGCTTGGACCTAGCGGGGGCCGCTAGCACAGATACGCAGTATTTT
CDR3: CASSLDLAGAASTDTQYF

V: TRBV7-8
size: -
D: -
J: TRBJ2-5
DNA: TGTGCCAGCAGAAAGATCGGGGGGCGGGTATACCAAGAGACCCAGTACTTC
CDR3: CASRKIGGRVYQETQYF

V: TRBV7-9
size: -
D: TRBD1
J: TRBJ1-2
DNA: TGTGCCAGCAGCCAAGCCGGGACAGGGGGTTTGGCTGGCTACACCTTC
CDR3: CASSQAGTGGLAGYTF

V: TRBV6-1
size: -
D: TRBD1
J: TRBJ1-5
DNA: TGTGCCAGCAGACCTAGACAGGGTAATCAGCCCCAGCATTTT
CDR3: CASRPRQGNQPQHF

V: TRBV29-1
size: -
D: -
J: TRBJ1-2
DNA: TGCAGCGTTGAACCAGACGCCGCCAGGGTAGACGGCTACACCTTC
CDR3: CSVEPDAARVDGYTF

V: TRBV18
size: -
D: -
J: TRBJ2-2
DNA: TGTGCCAGCTCACCCGGTTCAGGGTCCGGGGAGCTGTTTTTT
CDR3: CASSPGSGSGELFF

V: TRBV28
size: -
D: -
J: TRBJ1-2
DNA: TGTGCCAGCAGTTTATCTAACTCTAACTATGGCTACACCTTC
CDR3: CASSLSNSNYGYTF